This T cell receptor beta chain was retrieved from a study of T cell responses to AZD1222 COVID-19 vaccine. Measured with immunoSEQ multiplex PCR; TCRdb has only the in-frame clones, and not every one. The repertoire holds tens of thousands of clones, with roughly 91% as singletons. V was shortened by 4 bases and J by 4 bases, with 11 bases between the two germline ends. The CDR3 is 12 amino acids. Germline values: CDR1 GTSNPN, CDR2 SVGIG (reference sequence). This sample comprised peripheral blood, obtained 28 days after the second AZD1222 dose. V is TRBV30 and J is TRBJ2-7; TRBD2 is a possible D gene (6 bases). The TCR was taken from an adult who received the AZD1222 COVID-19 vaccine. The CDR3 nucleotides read TGTGCCTGGACCCGGGGGAGGTACGAGCAGTACTTC. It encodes CAWTRGRYEQYF.